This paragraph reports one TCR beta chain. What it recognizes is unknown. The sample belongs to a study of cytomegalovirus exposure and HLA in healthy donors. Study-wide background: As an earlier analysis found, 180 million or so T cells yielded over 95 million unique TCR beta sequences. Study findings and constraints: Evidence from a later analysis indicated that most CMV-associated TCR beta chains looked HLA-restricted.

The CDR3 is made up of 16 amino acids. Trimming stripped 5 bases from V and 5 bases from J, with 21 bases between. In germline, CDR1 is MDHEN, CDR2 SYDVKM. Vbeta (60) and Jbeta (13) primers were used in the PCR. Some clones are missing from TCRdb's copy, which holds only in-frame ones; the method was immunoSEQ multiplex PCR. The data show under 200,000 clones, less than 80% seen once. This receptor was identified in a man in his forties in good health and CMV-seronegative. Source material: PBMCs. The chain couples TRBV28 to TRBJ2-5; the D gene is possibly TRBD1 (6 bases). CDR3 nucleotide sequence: TGTGCCAGCAGTCCGGACAGTCGAAAAGCTCGCGAGACCCAGTACTTC. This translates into CASSPDSRKARETQYF.